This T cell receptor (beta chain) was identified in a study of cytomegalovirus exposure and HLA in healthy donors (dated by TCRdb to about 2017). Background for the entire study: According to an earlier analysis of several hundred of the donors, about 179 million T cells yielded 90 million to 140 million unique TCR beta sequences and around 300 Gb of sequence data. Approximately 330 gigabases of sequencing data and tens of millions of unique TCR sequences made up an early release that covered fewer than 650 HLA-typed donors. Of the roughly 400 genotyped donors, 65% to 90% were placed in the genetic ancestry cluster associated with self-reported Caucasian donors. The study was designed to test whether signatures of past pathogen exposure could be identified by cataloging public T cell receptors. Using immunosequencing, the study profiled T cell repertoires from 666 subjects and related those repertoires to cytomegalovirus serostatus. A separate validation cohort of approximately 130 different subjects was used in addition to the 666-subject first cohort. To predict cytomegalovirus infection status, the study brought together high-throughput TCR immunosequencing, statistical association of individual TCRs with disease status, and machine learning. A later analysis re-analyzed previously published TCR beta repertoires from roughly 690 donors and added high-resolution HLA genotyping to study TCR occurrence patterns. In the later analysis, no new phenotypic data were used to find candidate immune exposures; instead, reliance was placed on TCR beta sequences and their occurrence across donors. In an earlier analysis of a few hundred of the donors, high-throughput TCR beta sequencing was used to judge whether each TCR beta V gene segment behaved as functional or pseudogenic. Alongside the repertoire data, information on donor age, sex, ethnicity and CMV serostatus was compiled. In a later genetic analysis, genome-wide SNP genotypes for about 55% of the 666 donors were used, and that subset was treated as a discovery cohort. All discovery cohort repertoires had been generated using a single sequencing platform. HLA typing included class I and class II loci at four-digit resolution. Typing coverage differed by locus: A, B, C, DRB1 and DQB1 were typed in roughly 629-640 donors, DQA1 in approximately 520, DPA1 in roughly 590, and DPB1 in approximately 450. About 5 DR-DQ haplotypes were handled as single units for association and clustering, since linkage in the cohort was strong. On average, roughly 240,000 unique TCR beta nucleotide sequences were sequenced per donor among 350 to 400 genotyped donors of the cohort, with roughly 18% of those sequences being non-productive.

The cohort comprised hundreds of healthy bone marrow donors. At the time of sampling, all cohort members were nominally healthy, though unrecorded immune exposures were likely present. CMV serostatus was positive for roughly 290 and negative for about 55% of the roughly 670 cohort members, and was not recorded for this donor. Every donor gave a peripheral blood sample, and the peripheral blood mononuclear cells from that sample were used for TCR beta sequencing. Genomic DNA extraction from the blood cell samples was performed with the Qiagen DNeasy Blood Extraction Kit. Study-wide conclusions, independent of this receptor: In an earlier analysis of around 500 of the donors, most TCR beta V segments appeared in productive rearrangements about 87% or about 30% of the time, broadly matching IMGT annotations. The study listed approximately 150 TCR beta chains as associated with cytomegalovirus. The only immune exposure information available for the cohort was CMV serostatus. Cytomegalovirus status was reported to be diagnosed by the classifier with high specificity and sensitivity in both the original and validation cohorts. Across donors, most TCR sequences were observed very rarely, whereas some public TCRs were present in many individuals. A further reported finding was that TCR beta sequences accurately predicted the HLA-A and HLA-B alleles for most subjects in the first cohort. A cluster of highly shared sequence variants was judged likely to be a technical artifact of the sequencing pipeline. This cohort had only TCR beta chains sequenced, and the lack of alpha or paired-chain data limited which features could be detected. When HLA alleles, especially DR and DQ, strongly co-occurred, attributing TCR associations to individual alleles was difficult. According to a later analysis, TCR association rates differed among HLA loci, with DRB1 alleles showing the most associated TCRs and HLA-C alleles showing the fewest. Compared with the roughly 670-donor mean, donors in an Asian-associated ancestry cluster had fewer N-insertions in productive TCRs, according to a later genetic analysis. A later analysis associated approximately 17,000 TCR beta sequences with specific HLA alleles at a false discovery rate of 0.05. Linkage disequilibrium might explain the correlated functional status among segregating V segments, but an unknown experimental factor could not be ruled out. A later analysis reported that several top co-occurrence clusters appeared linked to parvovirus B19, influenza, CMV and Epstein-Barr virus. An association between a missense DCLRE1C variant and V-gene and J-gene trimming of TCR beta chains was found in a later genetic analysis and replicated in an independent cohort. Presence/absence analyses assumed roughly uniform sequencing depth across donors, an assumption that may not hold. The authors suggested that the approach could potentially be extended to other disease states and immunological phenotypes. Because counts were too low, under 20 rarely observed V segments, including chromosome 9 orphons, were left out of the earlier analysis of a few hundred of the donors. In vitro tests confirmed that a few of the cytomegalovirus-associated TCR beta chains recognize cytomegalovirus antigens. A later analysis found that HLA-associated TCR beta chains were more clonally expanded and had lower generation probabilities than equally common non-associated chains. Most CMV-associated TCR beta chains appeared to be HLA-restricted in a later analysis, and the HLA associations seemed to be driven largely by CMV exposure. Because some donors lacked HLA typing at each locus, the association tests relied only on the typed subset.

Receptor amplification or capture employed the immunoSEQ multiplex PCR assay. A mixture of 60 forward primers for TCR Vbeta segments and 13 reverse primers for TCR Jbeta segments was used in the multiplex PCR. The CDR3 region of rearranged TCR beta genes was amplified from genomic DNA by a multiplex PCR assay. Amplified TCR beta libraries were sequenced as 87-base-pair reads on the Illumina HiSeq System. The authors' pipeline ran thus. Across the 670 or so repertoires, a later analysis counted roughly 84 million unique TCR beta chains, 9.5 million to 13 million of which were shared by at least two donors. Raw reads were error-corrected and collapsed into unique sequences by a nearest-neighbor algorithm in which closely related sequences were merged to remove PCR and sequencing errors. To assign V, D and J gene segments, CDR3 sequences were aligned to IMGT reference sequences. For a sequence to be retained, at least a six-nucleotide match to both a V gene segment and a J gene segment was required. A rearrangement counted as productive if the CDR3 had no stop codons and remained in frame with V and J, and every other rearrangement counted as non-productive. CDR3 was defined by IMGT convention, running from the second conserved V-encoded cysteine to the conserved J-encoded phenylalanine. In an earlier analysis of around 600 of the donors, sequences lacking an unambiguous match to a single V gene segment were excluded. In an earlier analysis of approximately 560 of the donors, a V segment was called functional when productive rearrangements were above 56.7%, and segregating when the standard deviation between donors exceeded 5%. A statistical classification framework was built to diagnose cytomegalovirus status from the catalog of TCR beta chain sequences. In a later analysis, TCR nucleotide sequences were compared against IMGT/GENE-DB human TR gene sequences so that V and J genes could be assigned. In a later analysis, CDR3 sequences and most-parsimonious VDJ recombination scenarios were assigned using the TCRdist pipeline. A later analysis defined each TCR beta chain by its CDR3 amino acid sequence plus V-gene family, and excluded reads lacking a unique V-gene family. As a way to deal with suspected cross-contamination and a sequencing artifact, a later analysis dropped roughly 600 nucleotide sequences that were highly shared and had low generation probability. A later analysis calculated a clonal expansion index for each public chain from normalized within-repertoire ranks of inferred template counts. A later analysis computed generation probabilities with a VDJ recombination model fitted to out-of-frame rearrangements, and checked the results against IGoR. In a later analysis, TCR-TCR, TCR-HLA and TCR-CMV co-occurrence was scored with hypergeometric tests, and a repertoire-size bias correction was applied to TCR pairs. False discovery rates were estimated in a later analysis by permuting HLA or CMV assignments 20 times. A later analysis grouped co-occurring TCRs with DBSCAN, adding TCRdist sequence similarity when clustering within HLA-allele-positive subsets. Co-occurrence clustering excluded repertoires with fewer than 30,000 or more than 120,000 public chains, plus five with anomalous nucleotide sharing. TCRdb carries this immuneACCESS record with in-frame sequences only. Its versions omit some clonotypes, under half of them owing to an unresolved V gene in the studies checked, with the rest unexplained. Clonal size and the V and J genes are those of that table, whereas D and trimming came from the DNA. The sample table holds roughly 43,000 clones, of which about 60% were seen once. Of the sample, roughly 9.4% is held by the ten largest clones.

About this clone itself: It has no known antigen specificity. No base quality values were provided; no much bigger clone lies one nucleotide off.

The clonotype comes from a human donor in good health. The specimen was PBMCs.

The CDR3 loop reads CASSLRTANTEAFF. Read as DNA, the sequence is TGTGCCAGCAGCTTAAGGACAGCTAACACTGAAGCTTTCTTT. The V gene is TRBV11-2 and the J gene is TRBJ1-1; the D gene is perhaps TRBD1, on 6 matching bases. The CDR3 runs 14 residues from the cysteine to the phenylalanine. Only the CDR3 DNA stays, 42 bases, in frame from base 1. CDR1 and CDR2 (SGHAT, FQNNGV) derive from the germline V gene. Trimming removed 2 bases from V and 2 bases from J, leaving 9 bases between the germline ends.